Presented here are 7 T cell receptor beta chains from one specimen sequenced in a study of tissue T cells after allogeneic stem cell transplantation (dated by TCRdb to between 2022 and 2023). This sample's time point label indicates: mouse harvest day 7 after allogeneic transplant. Mouse grafts consisting of 10^7 T-cell-depleted bone marrow cells combined with 10^6 splenic CD5+ T cells were administered by tail vein injection. Libraries were constructed by the immunoSEQ multiplex PCR assay. TCRdb stores this immuneACCESS table with in-frame sequences only. Part of the clones is absent; in the studies checked, under half of the shortfall reflects unresolved V genes, and no reason is known for the rest. The sample contains 1,500 to 2,000 clones, around 55% of them found a single time. Roughly 22% of the sample is in the top ten clones. The sequencing sample was made of spleen. The receptor set was obtained from a female BALB/c mouse given C57BL/6 T cells with graft-versus-host disease after an allogeneic hematopoietic cell transplant.

In regard to this clone: Mouse gene names apply. The sequenced fragment ends 1 residue before the CDR3 boundary, so the rest is inferred from the germline J gene. The V gene is TRBV13-2, the J gene TRBJ1-5; 9 nucleotides agree with TRBD1. Trimming took 0 bases from V and 3 from J; bases not matched to a gene: 4. The CDR3 extends over 16 amino acids. CDR1 and CDR2 from the germline V gene are NNHNN and SYGAGS (reference sequence). The DNA read from the CDR3 is TGTGCCAGCGGTGATGGGGGACAGGGAGGCAACCAGGCTCCGCTT. This codes for CASGDGGQGGNQAPL. The complete CDR3 sequence is CASGDGGQGGNQAPLF.

Of note for this clone: Genes here carry mouse names. The read gets to within 1 residue of the CDR3 end, and the germline J gene fills in the rest. The V and J genes are TRBV26 and TRBJ2-5, with 7 bases aligning to TRBD2. V lost 5 bases to trimming and J lost 0 bases; unmatched junction nucleotides: 2. The length of the CDR3 is 14 residues. Germline loops: CDR1 KGHPV, CDR2 FQNQEV (reference sequence). CDR3 bases read: TGTGCCAGCAGTTTGGGGGGTAACCAAGACACCCAGTAC. Translating it yields CASSLGGNQDTQY. From start to end, the CDR3 is CASSLGGNQDTQYF.

This clone was counted between two and nine times. The genes and germline here are from mouse. Read coverage stops 1 residue before the CDR3 terminus; the germline J gene supplies the remainder. The chain has TRBV13-2 and TRBJ2-7; TRBD2 matches 13 bases. The junction had 4 bases not matched to a gene; V was cut back by 0 bases and J by 7 bases. This CDR3 region has 15 residues. Germline lookup yields CDR1 NNHNN and CDR2 SYGAGS (reference sequence). CDR3 DNA, as far as it was read: TGTGCCAGCGGTGATGTCGGGACTGGGGGGGGAGAACAGTAC. This sequence encodes CASGDVGTGGGEQY. In full, the CDR3 reads CASGDVGTGGGEQYF.

In the case of this clone: Gene and germline names: mouse. Read data end 1 residue before the CDR3 end; the end is taken from the germline J gene. The genes are TRBV5 and TRBJ2-5; 9 bases align to TRBD2. The junction had 4 bases not matched to a gene; V was cut back by 4 bases and J by 2 bases. The CDR3 spans 15 residues. CDR1 and CDR2 (germline): LGHNA, YNLKQL (reference sequence). CDR3 sequence: CASSPTGGTQDTQYF. The sequenced CDR3 bases are TGTGCCAGCAGCCCCACTGGGGGGACCCAAGACACCCAGTAC.

Of note for this clone: Mouse germline and gene names are used. The read ends 1 residue before the CDR3 terminus; that terminus is restored from the germline J gene. This rearrangement joins TRBV1 to TRBJ2-5; TRBD1 matches at 7 bases. CDR1 is NSQYPW and CDR2 is LRSPGD in the germline V gene (reference sequence). The J segment lost 2 bases and the V segment lost 4 bases, leaving 3 bases of the junction unmatched. The CDR3 has 14 amino acids. Here the CDR3 reads CTCSVQGTQDTQYF. CDR3 DNA (partial): TGCACCTGCAGTGTACAGGGGACCCAAGACACCCAGTAC.

With regard to this clone: Gene names follow the mouse nomenclature. The read comes to an end 1 residue before the CDR3 does, leaving the germline J gene to fill in the end. The genes are TRBV3 and TRBJ2-3; D is unresolved. V lost 3 bases, J lost 0 bases, and 7 bases lay in between. The CDR3 totals 14 residues. Per the germline V gene, CDR1 is SNHLY and CDR2 is FYNGKV (reference sequence). CDR3 bases read: TGTGCCAGCAGCTTGCGGGGTAGTGCAGAAACGCTGTAT. Translating it yields CASSLRGSAETLY. The complete CDR3 sequence is CASSLRGSAETLYF.

A word on this clone: Genes and germline are mouse. The read stops 1 residue short of the end of the CDR3; the missing end is completed from the germline J gene. The chain has TRBV5 and TRBJ2-2; 8 bases are shared with TRBD2. Germline lookup yields CDR1 LGHNA and CDR2 YNLKQL (reference sequence). This CDR3 has 16 residues. Trimming cost V 0 bases and J 0 bases; bases outside gene matches: 0. The part of the CDR3 DNA that was read is TGTGCCAGCAGCCAAGACTGGGGGGCAAACACCGGGCAGCTCTAC. Encoded protein: CASSQDWGANTGQLY. The whole CDR3 protein is CASSQDWGANTGQLYF.